A selection of T cell receptor beta chains follows, all from one sample in a study of glioma-infiltrating T cells after dendritic cell vaccination. Sequenced by immunoSEQ multiplex PCR; TCRdb stores in-frame clones only, minus some. The table includes more than 95,000 clones, nearly 90% detected once. The sample in question was blood, obtained after dendritic cell vaccination. These receptors were obtained from a human donor with glioblastoma. Both conserved end residues are part of each CDR3. The D gene is left open where the match is weak. Clone size is not always given. Where it is, it says once, few, many or a class for expanded clones.

v_gene	j_gene	d_gene	abundance	CDR3nt	CDR3aa
TRBV5-4	TRBJ1-1	TRBD1	NA	TGTGCCAGCAGCGAAGACAGGGGGAGCATGAACACTGAAGCTTTCTTT	CASSEDRGSMNTEAFF
TRBV7-9	TRBJ2-7	NA	once	TGTGCCAGCAGCTTAGCCACAGGCGGCGAGCAGTACTTC	CASSLATGGEQYF
TRBV10-2	TRBJ2-3	NA	NA	TGCGCCAGCAGGGTGGGCTCTGGGCCAGATACGCAGTATTTT	CASRVGSGPDTQYF
TRBV5-1	TRBJ2-3	TRBD2	NA	TGCGCCAGCAGCTCCCGACAGATAGCGGGGGGGCTGGGGAATAGCACAGATACGCAGTATTTT	CASSSRQIAGGLGNSTDTQYF
TRBV5-6	TRBJ2-1	TRBD1	NA	TGTGCCAGCAGCCCCCTCGGGACAGCGTTCTCCTACAATGAGCAGTTCTTC	CASSPLGTAFSYNEQFF
TRBV30	TRBJ1-5	NA	NA	TGTGCCTGGAGTGCCGTCCGTCGCAATCAGCCCCAGCATTTT	CAWSAVRRNQPQHF
TRBV18	TRBJ1-2	TRBD1	NA	TGTGCCAGCTCACCCACCGGGACAGGGGGCGATGGCTACACCTTC	CASSPTGTGGDGYTF
TRBV7-9	TRBJ1-2	NA	NA	TGTGCCAGCAGCTTAGGGGAGAACTATGGCTACACCTTC	CASSLGENYGYTF
TRBV19	TRBJ1-2	NA	NA	TGTGCCAGTAGTCCCTCGTGGGGAAGGGAGGGCTACACCTTC	CASSPSWGREGYTF
TRBV19	TRBJ1-5	TRBD1	NA	TGTGCCAGTAGTAGGACCACAGGGGGCGGTTTAATCCCCCAGCATTTT	CASSRTTGGGLIPQHF
TRBV28	TRBJ1-3	NA	NA	TGTGCCATCGGCGACAGGCCGTCCTCTGGAAACACCATATATTTT	CAIGDRPSSGNTIYF
TRBV21-1	TRBJ1-4	NA	NA	TGTGCCAGCAGCAAGGTACCCACAGGGGATGAAAAACTGTTTTTT	CASSKVPTGDEKLFF
TRBV18	TRBJ2-1	TRBD2	once	TGTGCCAGCTCACCGACTAGCGGGGGTTATGAGCAGTTCTTC	CASSPTSGGYEQFF
TRBV25-1	TRBJ1-1	TRBD1	NA	TGTGCCAGCAGGAGACAGGGGAACACTGAAGCTTTCTTT	CASRRQGNTEAFF
TRBV7-9	TRBJ1-3	TRBD1	once	TGTGCCAGCAGACAACAGGGGGCGCAAGGAAACACCATATATTTT	CASRQQGAQGNTIYF
TRBV6-1	TRBJ1-4	NA	NA	TGTGCCAGCACCGGCAGGATAAATGAAAAACTGTTTTTT	CASTGRINEKLFF
TRBV4-1	TRBJ2-7	TRBD1	NA	TGCGCCAGCAGCCAAGTGTACGACAGGGGATCCGAGCAGTACTTC	CASSQVYDRGSEQYF
TRBV7-9	TRBJ1-1	NA	NA	TGTGCCAGCAGCCGATCGACAGAGAACACTGAAGCTTTCTTT	CASSRSTENTEAFF
TRBV19	TRBJ2-2	TRBD1	NA	TGTGCCAGTAGTTCCGTCGGGACAGCGATCGGGGAGCTGTTTTTT	CASSSVGTAIGELFF
TRBV5-5	TRBJ1-5	TRBD1	NA	TGTGCCAGCAGCTTGACAGGGGAGCCCCAGCATTTT	CASSLTGEPQHF
TRBV6-1	TRBJ1-4	TRBD1	NA	TGTGCCAGCAGCCATAACAGGGGCCCCAATGAAAAACTGTTTTTT	CASSHNRGPNEKLFF
TRBV9	TRBJ2-2	NA	NA	TGTGCCAGCAGACCCAGGGACACCGGGGAGCTGTTTTTT	CASRPRDTGELFF
TRBV30	TRBJ2-7	TRBD1	NA	TGTGCCTGGAGTGTGACAGGGGCGAATATCTACGAGCAGTACTTC	CAWSVTGANIYEQYF
TRBV27	TRBJ2-1	NA	NA	TGTGCCAGCAGTTTATCCCAGGGGCCATACAATGAGCAGTTCTTC	CASSLSQGPYNEQFF
TRBV5-4	TRBJ2-1	NA	NA	TGTGCCAGCAGCTTGGACACTAGCTATTACAATGAGCAGTTCTTC	CASSLDTSYYNEQFF
TRBV15	TRBJ1-4	NA	NA	TGTGCCACCAGCAACCCGGAGTCTAATGAAAAACTGTTTTTT	CATSNPESNEKLFF
TRBV11-3	TRBJ1-1	NA	NA	TGTGCCAGCAGTATTCGGGGGAGCACTGAAGCTTTCTTT	CASSIRGSTEAFF
TRBV7-9	TRBJ1-3	NA	NA	TGTGCCAGCAACCCAGTTGAGGGCTCTGGAAACACCATATATTTT	CASNPVEGSGNTIYF
TRBV9	TRBJ2-2	TRBD2	few	TGTGCCAGCAGCGTAGAAGCTAGCGGGAGGATCGGGGAGCTGTTTTTT	CASSVEASGRIGELFF
TRBV30	TRBJ1-1	NA	once	TGTGCCTGCACCCCAGGGCAAGCTGAAGCTTTCTTT	CACTPGQAEAFF
TRBV19	TRBJ2-1	TRBD2	NA	TGTGCCAGTAGTATGTTTCCTAGCGGGAGTTTGTCCTACAATGAGCAGTTCTTC	CASSMFPSGSLSYNEQFF
TRBV5-1	TRBJ1-1	TRBD1	NA	TGCGCCAGCCAAGACACAGGGGGTAACACTGAAGCTTTCTTT	CASQDTGGNTEAFF
TRBV7-9	TRBJ1-1	TRBD1	NA	TGTGCCAGCAGCCACGCGGGACAGGTGAACACTGAAGCTTTCTTT	CASSHAGQVNTEAFF
TRBV4-2	TRBJ2-4	NA	NA	TGTGCCAGCAGCCAAGGTGGTTCGGGGAGGACCAAAAACATTCAGTACTTC	CASSQGGSGRTKNIQYF
TRBV19	TRBJ1-4	TRBD1	NA	TGTGCCAGTAGTGGGACAGGACGGGCTGAAAAACTGTTTTTT	CASSGTGRAEKLFF
TRBV6-5	TRBJ2-7	NA	NA	TGTGCCAGCAGTAAACGGGGGTCCTACGAGCAGTACTTC	CASSKRGSYEQYF
TRBV6-5	TRBJ1-6	TRBD1	NA	TGTGCCAGCAGTTACGGACAGGGGGCCCATAATTCACCCCTCCACTTT	CASSYGQGAHNSPLHF
TRBV6-6	TRBJ1-5	NA	NA	TGTGCCAGCAGCAACGGGGCATTAGGGGGTCAGCCCCAGCATTTT	CASSNGALGGQPQHF
TRBV6-5	TRBJ1-2	TRBD1	NA	TGTGCCAGCAGCCTAGGGACAGCCAACTATGGCTACACCTTC	CASSLGTANYGYTF
TRBV18	TRBJ1-1	TRBD1	NA	TGTGCCAGCTCACCAGGGACAGGGTTAACTGAAGCTTTCTTT	CASSPGTGLTEAFF
TRBV29-1	TRBJ2-5	NA	NA	TGCAGCGTGGGGGGTGGCTTCCAAGAGACCCAGTACTTC	CSVGGGFQETQYF
TRBV2	TRBJ1-5	TRBD1	NA	TGTGCCAGCAGTGTACAGGGGGCCGGGAGGCGCAATCAGCCCCAGCATTTT	CASSVQGAGRRNQPQHF
TRBV11-2	TRBJ1-4	NA	NA	TGTGCCAGCAGCTTAGATAGGAGGGCCAGGAATGAAAAACTGTTTTTT	CASSLDRRARNEKLFF
TRBV12-5	TRBJ2-3	TRBD2	NA	TGTGCTAGTGGGCTAGCGGGGGGAGATACGCAGTATTTT	CASGLAGGDTQYF
TRBV10-3	TRBJ2-1	TRBD2	NA	TGTGCCATCAGTGTTAGGGGGACTAGCGGGGGGAATGAGCAGTTCTTC	CAISVRGTSGGNEQFF